Following are 24 T cell receptor beta chains from one sample sequenced in a study of T-cell reconstitution after alpha-beta-depleted transplantation in children. Preparation of the TCRbeta library used unique molecular identifiers. From the PCR reads, TCRdb called clonotypes with MiXCR, one entry per CDR3 protein. The sample consists of roughly 250,000 distinct CDR3 sequences, around 7.8% of them appearing once. The sequences come from PBMCs, mostly from graft donor cells, collected 180 days after TCRalphabeta/CD19-depleted stem cell transplant. These receptors originate from a male patient aged 10-17 years who had a stem cell transplant for acute lymphoblastic leukemia, so the T cells may come from the graft donor.

This clonotype was detected ten times or more. The chain couples TRBV28 to TRBJ1-2; D is possibly TRBD1 (6 bases). This CDR3 region has 14 residues. The germline CDR1 and CDR2 sequences are MDHEN and SYDVKM. Trimming cost V 5 bases and J 4 bases, with 14 bases left between them. CDR3 nucleotide sequence: TGTGCCAGCAGTCATACGACAGGTTCCTATGGCTACACCTTC. Its translation is CASSHTTGSYGYTF.

This clonotype was seen at least ten times. The chain uses TRBV7-2 and TRBJ1-2; D is unresolved. Deletions cut 10 bases from V and 4 bases from J, with 13 bases between. Germline CDR1 SGHTA, CDR2 FQGNSA. The CDR3 length is 12 residues. CDR3 DNA sequence: TGTGCCATTAGGATCGCGGTCTATGGCTACACCTTC. Encoded protein: CAIRIAVYGYTF.

This clonotype was seen ten or more times. J is TRBJ1-2 and V is TRBV28, with D possibly being TRBD1 (6 bases). Germline V CDR1 and CDR2: MDHEN, SYDVKM. V gave up 6 bases and J gave up 8 bases, with 13 bases separating them. The CDR3 is 12 amino acids. This CDR3 reads CASSLTGWGYTF. In nucleotides, the CDR3 is TGTGCCAGCAGCCTTACAGGGTGGGGCTACACCTTC.

This clonotype was detected many times. This sequence joins TRBV23-1 and TRBJ2-1, with a possible D match to TRBD1 (6 bases). TRBV23-1 is classed as an ORF, of uncertain function. The V end was cut by 2 bases, the J end by 3 bases, with 20 bases between. CDR3 length: 18 residues. The CDR3 DNA follows: TGCGCCAGCAGTCAAGGTCCCGACAGGAACGCTTGCTACAATGAGCAGTTCTTC. This codes for CASSQGPDRNACYNEQFF.

This clonotype was found many times. This chain joins TRBV20-1 and TRBJ1-1; the D is unclear. This CDR3 contains 11 residues. The germline CDR1 and CDR2 sequences are DFQATT and SNEGSKA (reference sequence). The V gene lost 7 bases and the J gene lost 1 base, with 7 bases spanning the gap. The CDR3 sequence is CSVHTNTEAFF. In nucleotides, the CDR3 is TGCAGTGTTCACACGAACACTGAAGCTTTCTTT.

V gene TRBV12-3 or TRBV12-4 combines with J gene TRBJ2-7; 9 positions match TRBD2. CDR3 length: 14 amino acids. Unmatched junction bases numbered 5, after V lost 3 bases and J lost 5 bases. In DNA, the CDR3 is TGTGCCAGCAGTTTGAGTAGCGGGAGCCACGAGCAGTACTTC. Amino acid sequence: CASSLSSGSHEQYF.

There are many counts of this clonotype. This sequence joins TRBV7-2 and TRBJ1-5, with D hard to call. The ends were cut back, 5 bases at V and 5 bases at J, with 10 bases in the middle. The germline V gene has CDR1 SGHTA and CDR2 FQGNSA. This CDR3 comprises 13 residues. The CDR3 is CASSQSTHQPQHF. CDR3 coding DNA: TGTGCCAGCAGCCAATCGACTCATCAGCCCCAGCATTTT. Full variable domain (missing parts from reference TRBV7-2 and TRBJ1-5): GAGVSQSPSNKVTEKGKDVELRCDPISGHTALYWYRQSLGQGLEFLIYFQGNSAPDKSGLPSDRFSAERTGGSVSTLTIQRTQQEDSAVYLCASSQSTHQPQHFGDGTRLSIL.

The table lists this clonotype with a few counts. The gene calls are TRBV19 and TRBJ2-3, with a weak D call TRBD2 (6 bases). The CDR3 has 13 amino acids. With 10 bases removed from V and 6 bases from J, the gap between germline ends came to 17 bases. The germline gives CDR1 LNHDA, CDR2 SQIVND (reference sequence). CDR3 DNA sequence: TGTGCCACCAAGGAGGGTTCAAAGGATACGCAGTATTTT. It encodes CATKEGSKDTQYF.

There are many counts of this clonotype. The chain links TRBV7-3 to TRBJ2-3; D call uncertain. The germline gives CDR1 SGHTA, CDR2 FQGTGA. V lost 5 bases to trimming and J lost 4 bases, with 13 bases between them. The CDR3 is 14 residues long. Here the CDR3 reads CASSLMGGADTQYF. The CDR3 nucleotides read TGTGCCAGCAGCCTAATGGGTGGGGCAGATACGCAGTATTTT. The full variable domain, rest sourced from reference TRBV7-3 and TRBJ2-3, is GAGVSQTPSNKVTEKGKYVELRCDPISGHTALYWYRQSLGQGPEFLIYFQGTGAADDSGLPNDRFFAVRPEGSVSTLKIQRTERGDSAVYLCASSLMGGADTQYFGPGTRLTVL.

This clonotype was recorded many times. V usage is TRBV4-2 and J usage is TRBJ1-1; D may be TRBD1 (6 bases). Deletions cut 1 base from V and 4 bases from J, with 16 bases between. The germline gives CDR1 LGHNA, CDR2 YNFKEQ. This CDR3 is built from 16 residues. For the CDR3, the DNA is TGTGCCAGCAGCCAAGTAAACAGGGAGATGGGCACTGAAGCTTTCTTT. It translates to CASSQVNREMGTEAFF.

In this sample, this clonotype turned up many times. This chain connects TRBV6-1 to TRBJ1-2, with 9 positions matching TRBD1. With V trimmed by 5 bases and J by 4 bases, 5 bases remained unmatched. Germline V gene sequence: CDR1 MNHNS, CDR2 SASEGT. This CDR3 comprises 14 residues. In DNA, the CDR3 is TGTGCCAGCAGTCAACAGGGGGCAGGCTATGGCTACACCTTC. Protein: CASSQQGAGYGYTF.

This clonotype came up many times. The chain employs TRBV7-3 and TRBJ1-2; 9 nucleotides match TRBD1. Germline V gene sequence: CDR1 SGHTA, CDR2 FQGTGA. The CDR3 spans 15 residues. Losses at the gene ends were 7 bases for V and 6 bases for J; bases not matched to a gene: 12. Here the CDR3 DNA reads TGTGCCAGCAAGGAGGACAGGGGAAAGAGAAATGGCTACACCTTC. Its protein product is CASKEDRGKRNGYTF.

This clonotype came up many times. V is TRBV29-1 and J is TRBJ1-2, with TRBD1 identical over 9 bases. V shed 6 bases and J 4 bases; nucleotides not matched to a gene: 6. There are 13 residues in the CDR3. Germline V gives CDR1 SQVTM, CDR2 ANQGSEA. In DNA form, the CDR3 reads TGCAGCGTCGGGACAGGGAGTTCCTATGGCTACACCTTC. It yields the protein CSVGTGSSYGYTF.

This clonotype appeared many times. In DNA form, the CDR3 reads TGCAGCGTTGAGGGACAGGGAGAGGCGGGCTACACCTTC. Protein product: CSVEGQGEAGYTF. V and J are TRBV29-1 and TRBJ1-2; 9 nucleotides align to TRBD1. Trimming at V came to 3 bases and at J to 8 bases, leaving 7 bases not matched to a gene. This CDR3 is built from 13 residues. In germline, CDR1 is SQVTM, CDR2 ANQGSEA. Variable domain in full (rest from reference TRBV29-1 and TRBJ1-2): SAVISQKPSRDICQRGTSLTIQCQVDSQVTMMFWYRQQPGQSLTLIATANQGSEATYESGFVIDKFPISRPNLTFSTLTVSNMSPEDSSIYLCSVEGQGEAGYTFGSGTRLTVV.

This clonotype was detected many times. This chain uses TRBV24-1 with TRBJ2-1; D perhaps matches TRBD2 (7 bases). The V gene lost 1 base and the J gene lost 9 bases, with 9 bases spanning the gap. The CDR3 consists of 13 residues. From germline, CDR1 is KGHDR and CDR2 SFDVKD. The CDR3, as DNA: TGTGCCACCAGTGATTTAGGGGGGGGTGAGCAGTTCTTC. Translation gives CATSDLGGGEQFF.

This clonotype appeared many times. This sequence joins TRBV10-3 and TRBJ2-7, with 9 bases identical to TRBD2. The CDR3 length is 14 residues. V lost 4 bases and J lost 4; bases outside the gene matches: 5. The V gene's germline CDR1 is ENHRY and CDR2 SYGVKD. CDR3 nucleotides: TGTGCCATCAGTGCTCCGGGACTAGCTTACGAGCAGTACTTC. The encoded protein is CAISAPGLAYEQYF.

In this sample, this clonotype turned up many times. The rearrangement uses TRBV12-3 or TRBV12-4 and TRBJ2-5; a weak D match, TRBD2 (5 bases). V gave up 2 bases and J gave up 5 bases, with 12 bases separating them. The CDR3 extends over 14 amino acids. CDR3 in amino acids: CASSLPPEGETQYF. As DNA, the CDR3 is TGTGCCAGCAGTTTACCACCAGAGGGCGAGACCCAGTACTTC.

There are many counts of this clonotype. V and J are TRBV5-4 and TRBJ2-3; 9 bases align to TRBD1. V shed 0 bases and J 0 bases; nucleotides not matched to a gene: 8. From germline, CDR1 is SGHNT and CDR2 YYREEE (reference sequence). The CDR3 covers 18 residues. CDR3 sequence: CASSLDRGLKRSTDTQYF. The CDR3 nucleotides are TGTGCCAGCAGCTTGGACAGGGGGCTTAAAAGGAGCACAGATACGCAGTATTTT.

This sequence joins TRBV12-3 or TRBV12-4 and TRBJ2-5, with TRBD2 matching over 12 bases. This CDR3 spans 18 amino acids. J gave up 0 bases and V 4 bases, and 9 bases lay outside the gene matches. CDR3 loop: CASSSGLAGFSHQETQYF. The CDR3 nucleotides are TGTGCCAGCAGTTCAGGACTAGCGGGGTTCTCTCACCAAGAGACCCAGTACTTC.

This clonotype showed up many times. The chain uses TRBV18 and TRBJ2-3; no reliable D call. V was cut by 0 bases and J by 2 bases, with 9 bases left in between. In germline, CDR1 is KGHSH, CDR2 LQKENI. The CDR3 is made up of 15 amino acids. The CDR3 bases are TGTGCCAGCTCACCACCGTTGGCGCTCACAGATACGCAGTATTTT. Protein: CASSPPLALTDTQYF.

As for this clonotype: One base away lies a much larger clone, so this may be a sequencing read error. This rearrangement joins TRBV20-1 to TRBJ2-4; 7 bases map to TRBD2. This CDR3 spans 15 amino acids. CDR1 and CDR2 from the germline V gene are DFQATT and SNEGSKA (reference sequence). The DNA for the CDR3 is TGCAGTGCTAGGTGGTGGGGGGGAGCCAAAAACGTTCAGTACTTC. Encoded protein: CSARWWGGAKNVQYF.

This clonotype was seen ten or more times. The rearrangement joins TRBV5-1 to TRBJ1-5; tentative D call: TRBD1 (5 bases). V gave up 4 bases and J gave up 4 bases, with 15 bases separating them. This CDR3 has 15 residues. The germline gives CDR1 SGHRS, CDR2 YFSETQ. CDR3 residues: CASSLLGDGNQPQHF. CDR3 coding DNA: TGCGCCAGCAGCCTACTCGGGGACGGGAATCAGCCCCAGCATTTT.

This clonotype has ten or more counts. The chain recombines TRBV20-1 with TRBJ1-2; D unresolved. Germline lookup yields CDR1 DFQATT and CDR2 SNEGSKA (reference sequence). The CDR3 extends over 13 amino acids. Trimming left V 0 bases short and J 5 bases short, with 10 bases between. CDR3: CSAREPLGYGYTF. The CDR3 DNA reads TGCAGTGCTAGAGAACCCCTAGGGTATGGCTACACCTTC.

This clonotype was seen at least ten times. The J gene is TRBJ2-7, the V gene TRBV28, with 9 bases fitting TRBD2. J gave up 1 base and V 3 bases, and 7 bases lay outside the gene matches. CDR3 size: 16 residues. Per germline, CDR1 MDHEN and CDR2 SYDVKM. The CDR3 bases are TGTGCCAGCAGTTTGCCCCTCGCGGGAGGGTCCTACGAGCAGTACTTC. Translated: CASSLPLAGGSYEQYF.